The clone carrying this T cell receptor beta chain was counted at least ten times. Antigen unknown. Researchers ran the PCR with 60 Vbeta and 13 Jbeta primers. Data came from immunoSEQ multiplex PCR; TCRdb stores just in-frame clones and leaves some out. The data show 60,000 to 90,000 clones, approximately 70% seen once. CDR1 and CDR2 (germline): SGHNT, YENEEA. The CDR3 is 15 residues long. Trimming stripped 6 bases from V and 2 bases from J, with 17 bases between. The data were taken from a study of cytomegalovirus exposure and HLA in healthy donors. Study overall: Genotyping showed roughly 77% of approximately 430 donors falling in the Caucasian-associated ancestry cluster. Study outcomes and limitations: Reportedly, cytomegalovirus status was diagnosed with high sensitivity and specificity. Earlier analysis looked at TCR beta V segments, and most were productive about 90% or about 30% of the time. There were reportedly fewer N-insertions in an Asian-associated ancestry cluster than the roughly 670-donor mean, in a later analysis.

The TCR was taken from a woman aged 45 to 65 in good health and CMV-seropositive. Sample: PBMCs. The chain carries TRBV11-3 and TRBJ2-7; possibly TRBD1 for D (6 bases). CDR3 sequence: CASSLRSGEPYEQYF. The CDR3 DNA sequence: TGTGCCAGCAGTCTTAGGTCAGGGGAACCCTACGAGCAGTACTTC.